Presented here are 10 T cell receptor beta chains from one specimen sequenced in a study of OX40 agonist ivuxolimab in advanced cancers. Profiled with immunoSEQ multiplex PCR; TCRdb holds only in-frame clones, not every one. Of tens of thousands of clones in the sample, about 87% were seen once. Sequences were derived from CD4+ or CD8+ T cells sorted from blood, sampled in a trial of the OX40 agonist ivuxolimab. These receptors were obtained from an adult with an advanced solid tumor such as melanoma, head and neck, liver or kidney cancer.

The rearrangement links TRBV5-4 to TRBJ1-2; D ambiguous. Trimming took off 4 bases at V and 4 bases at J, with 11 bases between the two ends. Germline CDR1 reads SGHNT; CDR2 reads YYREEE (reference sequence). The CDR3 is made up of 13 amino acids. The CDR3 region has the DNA TGTGCCAGCAGCGTGGTGGGAGGCTATGGCTACACCTTC. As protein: CASSVVGGYGYTF.

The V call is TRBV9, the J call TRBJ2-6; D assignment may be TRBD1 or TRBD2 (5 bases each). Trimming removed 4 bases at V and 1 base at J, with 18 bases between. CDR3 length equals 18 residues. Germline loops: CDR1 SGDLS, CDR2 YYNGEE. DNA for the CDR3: TGTGCCAGCAGCCCCGGGGTGAGGGGAATTTCTGGGGCCAACGTCCTGACTTTC. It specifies CASSPGVRGISGANVLTF.

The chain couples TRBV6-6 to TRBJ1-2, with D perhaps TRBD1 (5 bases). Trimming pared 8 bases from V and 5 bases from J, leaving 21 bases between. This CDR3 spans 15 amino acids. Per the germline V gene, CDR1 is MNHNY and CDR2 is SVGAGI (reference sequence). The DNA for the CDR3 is TGTGCCAGCTACACCGACAGTACGGCTGTATATGGCTACACCTTC. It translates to CASYTDSTAVYGYTF.

The CDR3 here is CASSQDLGLQGWETQYF. CDR3 DNA sequence: TGCGCCAGCAGCCAAGATCTAGGCCTTCAGGGTTGGGAGACCCAGTACTTC. V is TRBV4-1 and J is TRBJ2-5, with a tentative D call TRBD1 (5 bases). The germline V gene has CDR1 MGHRA and CDR2 YSYEKL. The CDR3 is 17 amino acids. Trimming pared 0 bases from V and 5 bases from J, leaving 19 bases between.

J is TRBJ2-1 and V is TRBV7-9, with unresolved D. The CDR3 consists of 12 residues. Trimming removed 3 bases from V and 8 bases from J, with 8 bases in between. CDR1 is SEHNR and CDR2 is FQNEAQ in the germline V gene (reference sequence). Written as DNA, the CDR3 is TGTGCCAGCAGCTTGCGGTTCGATGAGCAGTTCTTC. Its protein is CASSLRFDEQFF.

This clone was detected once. The CDR3 sequence is CASSTREGGGYGYTF. CDR3 coding DNA: TGTGCCAGCAGTACGAGAGAAGGGGGCGGCTATGGCTACACCTTC. The V and J genes are TRBV6-6 and TRBJ1-2; 7 bases match TRBD1. Germline trimming cut 5 bases from V and 4 bases from J; bases unmatched to any gene: 10. CDR3 size: 15 residues. Germline assignment: CDR1 MNHNY and CDR2 SVGAGI (reference sequence).

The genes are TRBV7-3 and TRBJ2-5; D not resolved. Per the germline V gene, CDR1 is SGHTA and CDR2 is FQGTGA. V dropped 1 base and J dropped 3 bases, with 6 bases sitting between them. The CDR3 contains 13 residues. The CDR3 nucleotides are TGTGCCAGCAGCTTAAACGGCGAAGAGACCCAGTACTTC. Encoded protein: CASSLNGEETQYF.

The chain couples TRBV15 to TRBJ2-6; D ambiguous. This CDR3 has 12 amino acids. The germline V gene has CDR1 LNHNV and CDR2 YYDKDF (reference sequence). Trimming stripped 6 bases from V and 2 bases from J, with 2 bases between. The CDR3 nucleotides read TGTGCCACCAGTCCTGGGGCCAACGTCCTGACTTTC. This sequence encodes CATSPGANVLTF.

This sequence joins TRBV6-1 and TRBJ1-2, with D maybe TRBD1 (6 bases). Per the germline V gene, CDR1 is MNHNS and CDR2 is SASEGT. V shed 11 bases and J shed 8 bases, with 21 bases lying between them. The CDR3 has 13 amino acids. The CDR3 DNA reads TGTGCCGGTCAAGCGGCTTACACAGGGGGCTACACCTTC. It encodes CAGQAAYTGGYTF.

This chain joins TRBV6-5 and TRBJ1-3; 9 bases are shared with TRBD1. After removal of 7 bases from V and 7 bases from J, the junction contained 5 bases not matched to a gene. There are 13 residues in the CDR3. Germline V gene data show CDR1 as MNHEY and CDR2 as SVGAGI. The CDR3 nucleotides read TGTGCCAGCAACCCGACAGGGGGGAACACCATATATTTT. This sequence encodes CASNPTGGNTIYF.